A selection of T cell receptor beta chains follows, all from one sample in a study of naive and memory T cell subsets. TCRdb itself ran the UMI-ligation and nested PCR reads through MiXCR, one entry per CDR3 protein. The sample contains some 17,000 distinct CDR3 sequences, approximately 9% of which appear only once. Material for sequencing was central memory CD8+ T cells from blood. These receptors came from a human donor in good health. CDR3s include the opening cysteine and the closing phenylalanine or tryptophan. The D gene is left open where the match is weak. The size field is filled for only some rows; it gives once, few, many or a size class.

TRBJ2-5	NA	TRBV7-3	NA	CASSLTVQGHCGTQYF	TGTGCCAGCAGCCTGACGGTCCAGGGGCATTGCGGGACCCAGTACTTC
TRBJ2-1	few	TRBV29-1	NA	CSVRIHGDNEQFF	TGCAGCGTTCGAATTCATGGGGACAATGAGCAGTTCTTC
TRBJ2-7	NA	TRBV25-1	TRBD2	CASSESGVAGGQYF	TGTGCCAGCAGTGAAAGCGGGGTAGCGGGAGGGCAGTACTTC
TRBJ1-1	few	TRBV12-3/TRBV12-4	NA	CASSSPLGWGARTEAFF	TGTGCCAGCAGTTCCCCCTTAGGGTGGGGGGCGAGGACTGAAGCTTTCTTT
TRBJ1-6	NA	TRBV12-3/TRBV12-4	NA	CASSFGSPLHF	TGTGCCAGCAGTTTCGGGTCACCCCTCCACTTT
TRBJ1-6	NA	TRBV7-8	NA	CASSLAGPKQSPLHF	TGTGCCAGCAGCTTAGCAGGGCCTAAGCAATCACCCCTCCACTTT
TRBJ2-3	NA	TRBV7-6	TRBD2	CASSLPLAGGSTDTQYF	TGTGCCAGCAGCTTACCTCTAGCGGGGGGGAGCACAGATACGCAGTATTTT
TRBJ2-7	few	TRBV2	NA	CASSDRGGRREQYF	TGTGCCAGCAGTGATCGGGGTGGGCGCAGAGAGCAGTACTTC
TRBJ1-1	few	TRBV20-1	NA	CSAREATTEAFF	TGCAGTGCTAGAGAGGCCACCACTGAAGCTTTCTTT
TRBJ2-1	NA	TRBV28	TRBD1	CASSFRCRRQGRCFSSYNEQFF	TGTGCCAGCAGTTTTCGTTGTCGGAGACAGGGGAGATGTTTTAGCTCCTACAATGAGCAGTTCTTC
TRBJ2-3	many	TRBV4-3	NA	CASSQESPPTDTQYF	TGCGCCAGCAGCCAAGAATCCCCCCCAACAGATACGCAGTATTTT
TRBJ1-1	many	TRBV12-3/TRBV12-4	TRBD1	CASRSDRGNTEAFF	TGTGCCAGCAGGTCGGACAGGGGTAACACTGAAGCTTTCTTT
TRBJ2-4	few	TRBV4-3	TRBD1	CASSQESGTGSNIQYF	TGCGCCAGCAGCCAAGAATCCGGGACAGGGTCAAACATTCAGTACTTC
TRBJ2-1	NA	TRBV19	NA	CASSIYFGNEQFF	TGTGCCAGTAGTATTTATTTTGGTAATGAGCAGTTCTTC
TRBJ2-7	NA	TRBV7-2	TRBD1	CASSDGTGGWGSYEQYF	TGTGCCAGCAGCGACGGGACAGGGGGATGGGGCTCCTACGAGCAGTACTTC
TRBJ2-1	NA	TRBV20-1	TRBD1	CSARQDRDSNNEQFF	TGCAGTGCTAGACAAGACCGGGACAGCAACAATGAGCAGTTCTTC
TRBJ1-1	NA	TRBV11-1	NA	CASSPWAGDTEAFF	TGTGCCAGCAGCCCCTGGGCAGGGGATACTGAAGCTTTCTTT
TRBJ2-7	many	TRBV6-2/TRBV6-3	TRBD2	CASTPSSSGGYEQYF	TGTGCCAGCACCCCATCATCTAGCGGGGGGTACGAGCAGTACTTC
TRBJ2-1	few	TRBV20-1	TRBD2	CSAPPSGPYNEQFF	TGCAGTGCTCCCCCTAGCGGACCCTACAATGAGCAGTTCTTC
TRBJ2-1	few	TRBV9	NA	CASSPQGNEQFF	TGTGCCAGCAGCCCCCAGGGCAATGAGCAGTTCTTC
TRBJ2-1	NA	TRBV13	NA	CASSLGRVGNEQFF	TGTGCCAGCAGCTTAGGCCGGGTTGGGAATGAGCAGTTCTTC
TRBJ1-6	many	TRBV7-9	TRBD1	CASSTGQGDSPLHF	TGTGCCAGCAGCACGGGACAGGGGGATTCACCCCTCCACTTT
TRBJ1-2	many	TRBV6-2/TRBV6-3	NA	CASSPQESYGYTF	TGTGCCAGCAGTCCTCAGGAGAGCTATGGCTACACCTTC
TRBJ2-5	few	TRBV7-8	NA	CASSHSPLREETQYF	TGTGCCAGCAGCCATTCGCCCCTACGGGAAGAGACCCAGTACTTC
TRBJ1-1	many	TRBV13	NA	CASSLASPQGDTEAFF	TGTGCCAGCAGCTTAGCGAGTCCCCAGGGAGACACTGAAGCTTTCTTT
TRBJ2-5	medium-sized	TRBV4-2	NA	CASSPEIRETQYF	TGTGCCAGCAGCCCGGAGATCCGGGAGACCCAGTACTTC
TRBJ2-2	many	TRBV24-1	NA	CATSWGGELFF	TGTGCCACCAGTTGGGGCGGGGAGCTGTTTTTT
TRBJ1-1	NA	TRBV5-6	TRBD1	CASSLDRWDRGHDTEAFF	TGTGCCAGCAGCTTGGACCGGTGGGACAGGGGGCACGACACTGAAGCTTTCTTT
TRBJ2-7	NA	TRBV27	NA	CASSKLGAYEQYF	TGTGCCAGCAGCAAACTAGGTGCCTACGAGCAGTACTTC
TRBJ1-1	NA	TRBV7-2	NA	CASSYPVDRLNTEAFF	TGTGCCAGCAGCTACCCCGTTGACAGGTTGAACACTGAAGCTTTCTTT
TRBJ2-7	medium-sized	TRBV20-1	TRBD1	CSAGTGDFYEQYF	TGCAGTGCTGGGACAGGGGATTTCTACGAGCAGTACTTC